This TCR beta chain stems from a study of response to subunit inactivated influenza vaccine. General observations from the study: The authors offered the suggestion that each seasonal influenza vaccination recruits few new T cells.

This clonotype has a single count. The antigen is not known. TCRdb reprocessed the RT-PCR reads via MiXCR and lists one record per CDR3 protein. The sample carries roughly 700,000 distinct CDR3 sequences, about 14% recorded once. The CDR3 totals 13 residues. The germline V gene encodes CDR1 SGHTA and CDR2 FQGTGA. V lost 5 bases, J lost 7 bases, and 12 bases lay in between. The V gene is TRBV7-3, the J gene TRBJ2-1, with D maybe TRBD1 (5 bases). The sequencing used PBMCs from blood, collected 14 to 15 days before vaccination. This sequence originates from a middle-aged man who received an inactivated influenza vaccine. The CDR3 loop reads CASSAQPGNEQFF. The CDR3 nucleotides read TGTGCCAGCAGCGCTCAGCCAGGGAATGAGCAGTTCTTC.